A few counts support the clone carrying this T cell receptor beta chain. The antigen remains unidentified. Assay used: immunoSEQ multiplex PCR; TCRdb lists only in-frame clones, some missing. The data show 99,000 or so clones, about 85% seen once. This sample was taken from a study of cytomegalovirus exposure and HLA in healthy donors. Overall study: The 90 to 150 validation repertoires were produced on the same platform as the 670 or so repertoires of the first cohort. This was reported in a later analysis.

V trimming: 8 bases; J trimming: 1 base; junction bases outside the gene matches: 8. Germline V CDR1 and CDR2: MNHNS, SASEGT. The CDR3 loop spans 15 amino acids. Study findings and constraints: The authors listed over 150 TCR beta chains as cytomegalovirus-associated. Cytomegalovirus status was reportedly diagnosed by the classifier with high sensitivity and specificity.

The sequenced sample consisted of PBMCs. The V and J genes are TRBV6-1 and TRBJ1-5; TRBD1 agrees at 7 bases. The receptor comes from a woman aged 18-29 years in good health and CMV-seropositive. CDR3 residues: CASGVTTGSNQPQHF. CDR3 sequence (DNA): TGTGCCAGCGGGGTTACGACAGGGAGCAATCAGCCCCAGCATTTT.